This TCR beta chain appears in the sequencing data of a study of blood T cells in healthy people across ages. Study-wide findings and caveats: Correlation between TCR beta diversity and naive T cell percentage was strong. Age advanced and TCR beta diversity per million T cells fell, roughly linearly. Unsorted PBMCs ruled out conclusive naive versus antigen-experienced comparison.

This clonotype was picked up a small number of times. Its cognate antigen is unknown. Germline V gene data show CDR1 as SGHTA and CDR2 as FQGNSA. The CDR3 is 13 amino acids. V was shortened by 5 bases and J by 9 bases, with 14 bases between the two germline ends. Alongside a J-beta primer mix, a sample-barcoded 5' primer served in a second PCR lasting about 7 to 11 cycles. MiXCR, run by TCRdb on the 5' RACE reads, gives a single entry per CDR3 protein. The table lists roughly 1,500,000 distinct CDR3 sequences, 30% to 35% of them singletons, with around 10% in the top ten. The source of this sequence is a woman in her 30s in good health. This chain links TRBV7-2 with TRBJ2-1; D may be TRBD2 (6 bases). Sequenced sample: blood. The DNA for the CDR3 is TGTGCCAGCAGCCGACTAGTACCCAGTGAGCAGTTCTTC. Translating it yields CASSRLVPSEQFF. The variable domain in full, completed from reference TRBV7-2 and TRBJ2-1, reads GAGVSQSPSNKVTEKGKDVELRCDPISGHTALYWYRQSLGQGLEFLIYFQGNSAPDKSGLPSDRFSAERTGGSVSTLTIQRTQQEDSAVYLCASSRLVPSEQFFGPGTRLTVL.